The 19 T cell receptor beta chains below were found in one sample sequenced in a study of tumor and adjacent non-tumor tissue in lung cancer. The library came from three nested PCR rounds adapted from ARM-PCR protocols. MiXCR, run by TCRdb on the multiplex PCR reads, gives a single entry per CDR3 protein. The table has around 80,000 distinct CDR3 sequences, over 65% seen once. This sample's RNA came from whole unsorted tissue. This non-tumor lung sample came from over 3 cm beyond the tumor edge. The sequenced sample was distant non-tumor lung tissue. These receptors all come from a man between 65 and 79 years old with non-small cell lung cancer.

Concerning this clonotype: A single base separates this from a much larger clone, so it may be a read error. The chain employs TRBV28 and TRBJ2-3; 7 bases agree with TRBD1. CDR1 and CDR2 from the germline V gene are MDHEN and SYDVKM. The CDR3 is 14 residues long. CDR3 coding DNA: TGTGCCAGCAGTTTCTTACAGGGGACAGATATGCAGTATTTT. It is translated as CASSFLQGTDMQYF. The full variable domain, rest sourced from reference TRBV28 and TRBJ2-3, is DVKVTQSSRYLVKRTGEKVFLECVQDMDHENMFWYRQDPGLGLRLIYFSYDVKMKEKGDIPEGYSVSREKKERFSLILESASTNQTSMYLCASSFLQGTDMQYFGPGTRLTVL.

This clonotype was picked up many times. The rearrangement uses TRBV7-9 and TRBJ2-1; D remains unclear. This CDR3 is built from 14 residues. CDR1 SEHNR and CDR2 FQNEAQ come from the germline V gene (reference sequence). Between the trimmed V and J ends, which lost 8 bases and 1 base, there was a span of 12 bases. The chain's CDR3 is CASRMARSYNEQFF. The DNA for the CDR3 is TGTGCCAGCCGAATGGCCAGATCCTACAATGAGCAGTTCTTC. The complete variable domain, with remaining parts taken from reference TRBV7-9 and TRBJ2-1, reads DTGVSQNPRHKITKRGQNVTFRCDPISEHNRLYWYRQTLGQGPEFLTYFQNEAQLEKSRLLSDRFSAERPKGSFSTLEIQRTEQGDSAMYLCASRMARSYNEQFFGPGTRLTVL.

In this sample, this clonotype turned up once. The rearrangement joins TRBV12-3 or TRBV12-4 to TRBJ2-5, with 8 bases identical to TRBD2. Trimming at V came to 7 bases and at J to 5 bases, leaving 12 bases not matched to a gene. The CDR3 runs 15 residues. CDR3: CASNGPAGVVETQYF. The DNA of the CDR3 is TGTGCCAGCAATGGGCCAGCGGGAGTGGTGGAGACCCAGTACTTC.

The chain links TRBV7-8 to TRBJ2-5, with D possibly matching TRBD1 (8 bases). The CDR3 is 18 amino acids. The V gene lost 4 bases and the J gene lost 9 bases, with 30 bases spanning the gap. Looked up from germline, CDR1 is SGHVS and CDR2 is FQNEAQ. For the CDR3, the DNA is TGTGCCAGCAGCTCCACCGCTACAGGGGGAGGGTCCAAGTTTTCCCAGTACTTC. This sequence encodes CASSSTATGGGSKFSQYF. The full variable domain, in which reference TRBV7-8 and TRBJ2-5 provide the parts outside the CDR3, is GAGVSQSPRYKVAKRGQDVALRCDPISGHVSLFWYQQALGQGPEFLTYFQNEAQLDKSGLPSDRFFAERPEGSVSTLKIQRTQQEDSAVYLCASSSTATGGGSKFSQYFGPGTRLLVL.

On this clonotype: Germline is not matched at one junction end, which may reflect a read error. The J gene is TRBJ2-3, the V gene TRBV13; the D gene is possibly TRBD2 (5 bases). Germline assignment: CDR1 PRHDT and CDR2 FYEKMQ (reference sequence). The length of the CDR3 is 13 residues. CDR3 protein: CVSEGGGTDMQYF. The DNA for the CDR3 is TGTGTCAGCGAGGGCGGAGGCACAGATATGCAGTATTTT.

This clonotype was seen many times. The chain carries TRBV4-2 and TRBJ2-5, with TRBD1 matching 8 bases. The CDR3 covers 17 residues. With 1 base clipped from V and 5 bases from J, the junction kept 12 bases outside the gene matches. The germline CDR1 and CDR2 sequences are LGHNA and YNFKEQ. CDR3 in DNA: TGTGCCAGCAGCCAAGTAGACAGGGGACAAAAGGGGGAGACCCAGTACTTC. This sequence encodes CASSQVDRGQKGETQYF.

In regard to this clonotype: Because it lacks the conserved phenylalanine or tryptophan at the end, this CDR3 is likely a read error. The chain couples TRBV11-3 to TRBJ2-2; no firm D call. The V gene lost 9 bases and the J gene lost 6 bases, with 11 bases spanning the gap. The germline V gene has CDR1 SGHNT and CDR2 YENEEA. There are 12 residues in the CDR3. In DNA, the CDR3 is TGTGCCAGTACCTTAAGCGCCGGGGAGCTGTTTCTT. Its protein is CASTLSAGELFL.

With respect to this clonotype: The junction departs from germline at one end; a sequencing error may be responsible. The chain combines TRBV6-5 with TRBJ2-1, with no clear D. This CDR3 region has 16 residues. The germline gives CDR1 MNHEY, CDR2 SVGAGI. CDR3 sequence: CASSSPGPRSYNERFF. The CDR3 DNA follows: TGTGCCAGTAGCTCTCCTGGGCCACGCTCCTACAATGAGCGGTTCTTC.

This sequence joins TRBV6-6 and TRBJ1-1; no clear D. Trimming removed 11 bases at V and 4 bases at J, with 26 bases between. The CDR3 has 16 amino acids. The germline V gene encodes CDR1 MNHNY and CDR2 SVGAGI (reference sequence). CDR3 coding DNA: TGTGCCGGTAGAATAGGGTTCGGTAGATACGGCACTGAAGCTTTCTTT. Protein sequence: CAGRIGFGRYGTEAFF.

The CDR3 DNA follows: TGCGCCAGCAGCCCGGAGGGCAATTCAGAAACTGAAGCTTTCTTT. Translated, it gives CASSPEGNSETEAFF. The rearrangement joins TRBV4-1 to TRBJ1-1; D unclear. This CDR3 spans 15 amino acids. The germline V gene has CDR1 MGHRA and CDR2 YSYEKL. With 4 bases removed from V and 5 bases from J, the gap between germline ends came to 17 bases.

As regards this clonotype: This likely comes from a read error, as the CDR3 has no conserved phenylalanine or tryptophan at its end. The CDR3 here is CASSVTGENKPQHL. The CDR3 coding sequence is TGTGCCAGCAGTGTGACAGGGGAGAATAAGCCCCAGCATTTA. This chain joins TRBV28 and TRBJ1-5; TRBD1 matches at 8 bases. V trimming: 5 bases; J trimming: 8 bases; junction bases outside the gene matches: 8. The CDR3 is 14 amino acids. The germline gives CDR1 MDHEN, CDR2 SYDVKM.

This clonotype has just a few counts. A much larger clone differs from this one at a single base, so this may be a read error. The chain joins TRBV6-2 or TRBV6-3 to TRBJ2-1; possibly TRBD2 for D (6 bases). From germline, CDR1 is MNHEY and CDR2 SVGEGT. CDR3 size: 14 residues. The CDR3 reads CASSGRTPYNEQLF. DNA of the CDR3: TGTGCCAGCAGTGGGAGGACCCCCTACAATGAGCAGCTCTTC.

Notes on this clonotype: A much bigger clone sits one base away, suggesting this may be a read error. The chain employs TRBV10-3 and TRBJ1-1, with D possibly being TRBD1 (6 bases). The germline CDR1 and CDR2 sequences are ENHRY and SYGVKD. The CDR3 length is 15 residues. Trimming left V 0 bases short and J 7 bases short, with 15 bases between. CDR3 sequence: CAISESQGQVNEAFF. The CDR3, as DNA: TGTGCCATCAGTGAGTCTCAGGGGCAGGTAAATGAAGCTTTCTTT.

This chain connects TRBV20-1 to TRBJ2-7, with 7 bases that match TRBD2. V trimming: 2 bases; J trimming: 3 bases; junction bases outside the gene matches: 19. The CDR3 extends over 18 amino acids. Looked up from germline, CDR1 is DFQATT and CDR2 is SNEGSKA (reference sequence). The CDR3 DNA is TGCAGTGCTAGATCGTCCGGGACTAACGGGAGCATCATCTACGAGCAGTACTTC. It encodes CSARSSGTNGSIIYEQYF.

Regarding this clonotype: Germline and junction disagree at one end, which may indicate a read error. The J gene is TRBJ2-5, the V gene TRBV6-6, with TRBD2 matching 7 bases. The CDR3 is 16 residues long. Germline V gene data show CDR1 as MNHNY and CDR2 as SVGAGI (reference sequence). CDR3 sequence reads: CASSYSRGGGRKIQYF. CDR3 in DNA: TGTGCCAGCAGTTACTCGAGGGGCGGGGGAAGGAAGATCCAGTATTTC.

For this clonotype: The junction does not match germline at one end; this may be a read error. The chain employs TRBV4-1 and TRBJ1-4, with D hard to call. Germline-derived CDR1 and CDR2 are MGHRA and YSYEKL. The CDR3 extends over 16 amino acids. The CDR3 region is CASSQSLNTTNEKLFF. The CDR3 coding sequence is TGCGCCAGCAGCCAAAGCTTGAATACGACTAATGAGAAACTGTTTTTT.

This clonotype was counted a few times. A much larger clone lies a single base off, so this may be a read error. The gene calls are TRBV12-3 or TRBV12-4 and TRBJ1-3; D is unresolved. The CDR3 runs to 15 residues. Trimming stripped 6 bases from V and 4 bases from J, with 16 bases between. CDR3 amino acids: CASRSNKGIGNTIYF. CDR3 bases: TGTGCCAGCAGATCCAATAAAGGGATCGGAAACACCATATATTTT.

Details on this clonotype: This may be a read error: a much more frequent sequence differs by one nucleotide. The gene calls are TRBV12-3 or TRBV12-4 and TRBJ2-5, with 11 bases identical to TRBD1. The CDR3 is 15 amino acids. The J segment lost 6 bases and the V segment lost 6 bases, leaving 9 bases of the junction unmatched. The CDR3 DNA reads TGTGCCAGCAGCTCCGCCGGGACAGGGGGAAAGACCCAGTACTTC. Translating gives CASSSAGTGGKTQYF.

The V gene is TRBV12-5, the J gene TRBJ1-5; D remains unclear. Germline CDR1 LGHNT, CDR2 FRNRAP. CDR3 length: 14 amino acids. DNA of the CDR3: TGTCCCACTGGCCTTACCGCTGGCAGTCAGCCCCAGCATTTT. Amino acids: CPTGLTAGSQPQHF.